The source of this T cell receptor beta chain is a study of persistence of HIV-infected CD4 T cells. This clone has more than one count but fewer than ten. The antigen is not known. Cells were stimulated nonspecifically with anti-CD3/anti-CD28 magnetic beads. Sorting of responding CD4+ T cells relied on upregulated CD40 ligand together with CD69. Germline CDR1 and CDR2: MGHRA and YSYEKL. Losses at the gene ends were 3 bases for V and 4 bases for J; bases not matched to a gene: 3. The CDR3 is 14 amino acids. This was the immunoSEQ version 4 assay in survey mode. This table comes from immunoSEQ multiplex PCR, and its TCRdb copy is limited to in-frame clones, with some not included. Of tens of thousands of clones detected, around 90% appear once; the ten largest clones hold 0.4% to 0.6%.

The rearrangement joins TRBV4-1 to TRBJ1-5, with 7 bases aligning to TRBD1. This TCR came from an adult woman with HIV who was CMV-seropositive. Sample: CD4+ T cells sorted from PBMCs after roughly 18-hour stimulation, taken from a patient who received antiretroviral therapy. This CDR3 reads CASSQGQTNQPQHF. CDR3 nucleotides: TGCGCCAGCAGCCAGGGACAGACTAATCAGCCCCAGCATTTT.